This entry features one TCR beta chain sequence. Only in-frame clones appear in the TCRdb table, and some are missing; sequencing was by immunoSEQ multiplex PCR. The repertoire holds fewer than 200,000 clones, with about 79% as singletons. CDR3 length: 15 amino acids. The V and J ends lost 1 base and 4 bases respectively, with 14 bases between them. Germline assignment: CDR1 SGHRS and CDR2 YFSETQ. This entry is derived from a study of blood T cell repertoires in COVID-19. Across the study: Samples came from the United States, Italy and Spain, spanning acute and convalescent COVID-19. PBMCs, B-cell-depleted T cells, or T cells provided the cDNA or gDNA that made up the material.

Source material: peripheral blood. The sequence was obtained from a woman in her seventies with acute or convalescent COVID-19. V usage is TRBV5-1 and J usage is TRBJ1-1, with TRBD1 as a possible D gene (5 bases). For the CDR3, the DNA is TGCGCCAGCAGCTTGCCCCAGGGTCTGGGCACTGAAGCTTTCTTT. Translated, it gives CASSLPQGLGTEAFF.